These 9 T cell receptor beta chains originate from one sample sequenced in a study of spatial heterogeneity in lung cancer. A single record per CDR3 protein comes from TCRdb applying MiXCR to the 5' RACE reads. The sample shows around 60,000 distinct CDR3 sequences, around 8.4% of them seen only once. Time point reported: sample taken at primary tumor resection. Whole RNA was taken from tumor, nontumor lung or frozen PBMC; it was then sequenced unsorted. The starting material was PBMCs, obtained at surgery. The receptors originated from a female donor with early-stage non-small cell lung cancer.

This clonotype was detected many times. The gene calls are TRBV14 and TRBJ1-1; 11 bases align to TRBD1. From germline, CDR1 is SGHDN and CDR2 FVKESK. J lost 6 bases, V lost 4 bases, and 7 bases had no gene match. The CDR3 contains 15 residues. CDR3 sequence reads: CASSLRTGGASEAFF. In DNA, the CDR3 is TGTGCCAGCAGCCTACGGACAGGGGGCGCATCTGAAGCTTTCTTT.

This clonotype showed up many times. The V and J genes are TRBV3-1 and TRBJ1-5, with D perhaps matching TRBD1 (6 bases). CDR3 length: 17 residues. Germline values: CDR1 LGHDT, CDR2 YNNKEL (reference sequence). V was pared by 3 bases and J by 7 bases, with 22 bases between. CDR3 nucleotides: TGTGCCAGCAGCCACGGGGGAGGTCAAAGGGGGACCCAGCCCCAGCATTTT. Translated, it gives CASSHGGGQRGTQPQHF.

This chain connects TRBV29-1 to TRBJ2-1, with 8 bases identical to TRBD2. The CDR3 has 15 amino acids. J lost 1 base, V lost 6 bases, and 8 bases had no gene match. In germline, CDR1 is SQVTM, CDR2 ANQGSEA. CDR3 coding DNA: TGCAGCGTCCGACTTTTAGCGGGATCCTACAATGAGCAGTTCTTC. Residues: CSVRLLAGSYNEQFF.

The chain recombines TRBV5-1 with TRBJ2-1; either TRBD1 or TRBD2 may fit D (5 bases each). Germline V lookup: CDR1 SGHRS, CDR2 YFSETQ. V was clipped by 2 bases and J by 9 bases, with 15 bases between them. This CDR3 has 14 amino acids. CDR3 nucleotides: TGCGCCAGCAGCTTAGTCGAGGGGATGAGTGAGCAGTTCTTC. Translated, it gives CASSLVEGMSEQFF.

This clonotype was observed many times. This chain uses TRBV12-3 or TRBV12-4 with TRBJ2-1; no reliable D call. The CDR3 runs to 11 residues. The V end was cut by 7 bases, the J end by 5 bases, with 6 bases between. The CDR3 spells CASTANNEQFF. The CDR3 bases are TGTGCCAGCACCGCAAACAATGAGCAGTTCTTC.

This rearrangement joins TRBV19 to TRBJ1-4; 8 bases match TRBD1. V lost 5 bases, J lost 6 bases, and 5 bases stayed unmatched. Per the germline V gene, CDR1 is LNHDA and CDR2 is SQIVND (reference sequence). The CDR3 contains 14 residues. This CDR3 reads CASSWTGRDEKLFF. The CDR3 coding sequence is TGTGCCAGTAGTTGGACAGGGAGGGATGAAAAACTGTTTTTT.

At least ten counts were recorded for this clonotype. This chain connects TRBV29-1 to TRBJ2-5, with D unresolved. V was pared by 3 bases and J by 5 bases, with 7 bases between. CDR3 length: 11 residues. The germline V gene encodes CDR1 SQVTM and CDR2 ANQGSEA. The CDR3 DNA sequence: TGCAGCGTTGAGGTCGGCGAGACCCAGTACTTC. It encodes CSVEVGETQYF.

The rearrangement uses TRBV27 and TRBJ2-6; 8 bases agree with TRBD1. The germline gives CDR1 MNHEY, CDR2 SMNVEV (reference sequence). V shed 6 bases and J 4 bases; nucleotides not matched to a gene: 14. This CDR3 is 18 amino acids long. The CDR3 DNA sequence: TGTGCCAGCAGACTACTAGGACAGGGCTCCTCCGGGGCCAACGTCCTGACTTTC. The encoded protein is CASRLLGQGSSGANVLTF.

The gene calls are TRBV6-2 or TRBV6-3 and TRBJ1-6; TRBD1 matches 7 bases. V shed 7 bases, J shed 5 bases, and the junction held 5 bases outside the gene matches. CDR3 size: 14 residues. In germline, CDR1 is MNHEY, CDR2 SVGEGT. CDR3 protein: CASKQGGNNSPLHF. The CDR3 region has the DNA TGTGCCAGCAAGCAAGGGGGCAATAATTCACCCCTCCACTTT.